This T cell receptor (beta chain) was captured by sequencing in a study of blood T cells in healthy people across ages. The length of the CDR3 is 13 residues. V was pared by 6 bases and J by 13 bases, with 16 bases between. CDR1 and CDR2 from the germline V gene are SNHLY and FYNNEI. A second about 6 to 11 cycle PCR used barcoded and J-beta primers. The study obtained at least 2.5 million CDR3-containing paired-end reads from every sample. TCRdb processed the 5' RACE reads anew with MiXCR; each CDR3 protein has one entry. The sample records more than 650,000 distinct CDR3 sequences, roughly 50% being singletons. Isolating PBMCs gave at least 6.5 million of these cells per sample.

This clonotype originated in an elderly man in good health. The chain has TRBV2 and TRBJ1-6; tentative D call: TRBD1 (5 bases). Sequencing was performed on blood. The CDR3 DNA is TGTGCCAGCAGCCCCGGGGGAGGGCGGCCCCTCCACTTT. As protein: CASSPGGGRPLHF.